This TCR beta chain appears in the sequencing data of a study of metastatic and nonmetastatic thyroid tumors. About the study: Both malignant and benign thyroid patients supplied peripheral blood and tumor or nodule tissue samples, across which the repertoires of these patients were then compared. Broader study findings: Significantly greater TCR beta diversity was reportedly found in malignant thyroid tumors than in benign nodules (in blood and tumor).

Original analysis: To classify distant metastasis in papillary thyroid cancer, a model was built from CDR3 differences across clinicopathological groups. TCRdb reanalyzed the PCR reads via MiXCR. The authors' filters were not applied to this entry. The sample records about 35,000 clones, 25% to 30% being singletons. Treatment of any kind had been given to no patient before thyroid surgery. The germline V gene encodes CDR1 SEHNR and CDR2 FQNEAQ (reference sequence). The CDR3 extends over 13 amino acids. Trimming removed 5 bases at V and 4 bases at J, with 9 bases between. Concerning this clone itself: Its antigen is not identified.

Sequencing was done on a sample of blood. This chain links TRBV7-9 with TRBJ2-1; TRBD1 is a possible D gene (5 bases). This receptor was obtained from a female donor with papillary thyroid cancer or a benign thyroid nodule (not recorded which). Some clones in this sample may be carry-over from other donors' samples. In DNA form, the CDR3 reads TGTGCCAGCAGCCCCAAGGGGTACAATGAGCAGTTCTTC. It is translated as CASSPKGYNEQFF. Full variable domain (rest looked up from reference TRBV7-9 and TRBJ2-1): DTGVSQNPRHKITKRGQNVTFRCDPISEHNRLYWYRQTLGQGPEFLTYFQNEAQLEKSRLLSDRFSAERPKGSFSTLEIQRTEQGDSAMYLCASSPKGYNEQFFGPGTRLTVL.